This is a list of T cell receptor beta chains from one sample in a study of metastatic and nonmetastatic thyroid tumors. TCRdb ran MiXCR on the PCR reads. This sample carries over 6,000 clones, 30% of them seen once, and the ten largest clones take approximately 19%. What was sequenced was tumor tissue. The source of these receptors is a female donor with papillary thyroid cancer or a benign thyroid nodule (not recorded which). Some clones in this sample may be carry-over from other donors' samples. CDR3s include the opening cysteine and the closing phenylalanine or tryptophan. The D gene is left open where the match is weak. Size is stated for part of the rows, as once, few or many counts, or as a class when the clone is expanded.

D,J,size,V,CDR3,DNA
TRBD1,TRBJ1-4,many,TRBV7-2,CASSSNAGGDRGSNEKLFF,TGTGCCAGCAGCTCCAACGCGGGGGGGGACAGGGGGTCTAATGAAAAACTGTTTTTT
.,TRBJ1-5,few,TRBV24-1,CATSDPDLGHQPQHF,TGTGCCACCAGTGATCCGGACCTGGGGCATCAGCCCCAGCATTTT
TRBD1,TRBJ2-3,.,TRBV4-1,CASGQTWTGPSDTQYF,TGCGCCAGCGGTCAAACGTGGACAGGGCCCTCAGATACGCAGTATTTT
.,TRBJ2-2,.,TRBV19,CASSPPSPIASHTGELFF,TGTGCCAGTAGTCCCCCTTCCCCCATAGCCTCCCACACCGGGGAGCTGTTTTTT
.,TRBJ2-3,few,TRBV6-5,CASSYKSPLSTDTQYF,TGTGCCAGCAGTTACAAGAGTCCTCTGAGCACAGATACGCAGTATTTT
.,TRBJ1-5,medium-sized,TRBV27,CASSVSRGGRQPQHF,TGTGCCAGCAGTGTCTCGAGGGGAGGGAGACAGCCCCAGCATTTT
TRBD1,TRBJ2-7,medium-sized,TRBV6-1,CASSRKPGQGGEQYF,TGTGCCAGCAGTCGCAAACCGGGACAGGGAGGCGAGCAGTACTTC
.,TRBJ2-2,few,TRBV2,CASSTQRLTGELFF,TGTGCCAGCAGCACACAGAGACTCACCGGGGAGCTGTTTTTT
.,TRBJ1-1,few,TRBV29-1,CSVEGTLESGAMNTEAFF,TGCAGCGTTGAAGGGACTCTAGAATCAGGGGCTATGAACACTGAAGCTTTCTTT
TRBD1,TRBJ1-6,.,TRBV14,CASSLSGGGSPLHF,TGTGCCAGCAGCCTCTCAGGGGGAGGTTCACCCCTCCACTTT
TRBD2,TRBJ2-2,.,TRBV6-1,CASSEGLDTGELFF,TGTGCCAGCAGTGAGGGACTAGACACCGGGGAGCTGTTTTTT
.,TRBJ2-1,few,TRBV12-3/TRBV12-4,CASSLVSYNEQFF,TGTGCCAGCAGTTTAGTCAGTTACAATGAGCAGTTCTTC
TRBD1,TRBJ2-1,medium-sized,TRBV7-9,CAGTPRGSVYNEQFF,TGTGCCGGCACTCCCAGGGGGTCGGTATACAATGAGCAGTTCTTC
.,TRBJ2-3,.,TRBV20-1,CSAPVGGFADTQYF,TGCAGTGCTCCAGTAGGGGGGTTTGCAGATACGCAGTATTTT
TRBD1,TRBJ2-7,few,TRBV6-5,CASSYSRGTGGSYEQYF,TGTGCCAGCAGTTATTCTCGTGGGACAGGGGGCTCCTACGAGCAGTACTTC
TRBD2,TRBJ2-7,.,TRBV20-1,CSGAGGDRYEQYF,TGCAGTGGGGCGGGAGGGGATCGCTACGAGCAGTACTTC
.,TRBJ2-7,.,TRBV11-2,CASSLVYEQYF,TGTGCCAGCAGCTTAGTGTACGAGCAGTACTTC
.,TRBJ2-7,few,TRBV15,CATSLNSIQGGQYF,TGTGCCACCAGCCTCAACTCAATCCAAGGGGGGCAGTACTTC
TRBD1,TRBJ2-1,many,TRBV5-4,CASSWQGASYNEQFF,TGTGCCAGCAGCTGGCAGGGGGCATCCTACAATGAGCAGTTCTTC
.,TRBJ1-5,.,TRBV19,CASSKDRPRANQPQHF,TGTGCCAGCTCGAAGGACAGACCTCGCGCAAATCAGCCCCAGCATTTT
.,TRBJ2-7,medium-sized,TRBV5-1,CASRGDSYEQYF,TGCGCCAGCAGAGGGGACTCCTACGAGCAGTACTTC
.,TRBJ1-2,few,TRBV6-5,CASSYSRGRTWYTF,TGTGCCAGCAGTTACTCGAGGGGCAGGACGTGGTACACCTTC
.,TRBJ1-1,many,TRBV30,CAWNVGGGSTEAFF,TGTGCCTGGAACGTCGGGGGAGGGAGCACTGAAGCTTTCTTT
.,TRBJ1-4,.,TRBV5-1,CASSSRGTGGEKLFF,TGCGCCAGCAGCTCGAGAGGGACTGGGGGCGAAAAACTGTTTTTT
.,TRBJ2-7,.,TRBV27,CASSPLGKKYEQYF,TGTGCCAGCAGTCCCTTAGGGAAAAAGTACGAGCAGTACTTC
.,TRBJ2-7,large,TRBV6-1,CASTFGGDIYEQYF,TGTGCCAGCACTTTCGGTGGGGATATCTACGAGCAGTACTTC
.,TRBJ2-5,.,TRBV11-2,CASSSEWREETQYF,TGTGCCAGCAGCTCAGAATGGAGAGAAGAGACCCAGTACTTC
.,TRBJ1-6,few,TRBV6-1,CASRLVAGEGSYSPLHF,TGTGCCAGCAGATTAGTTGCAGGAGAAGGAAGCTATTCACCCCTCCACTTT
TRBD1,TRBJ1-2,medium-sized,TRBV6-1,CASSGQGGGGGYTF,TGTGCCAGCAGTGGACAGGGTGGAGGGGGTGGCTACACCTTC
TRBD1,TRBJ2-7,.,TRBV7-2,CASSPTGAYEQYF,TGTGCCAGCAGCCCGACAGGGGCCTACGAGCAGTACTTC
.,TRBJ2-1,medium-sized,TRBV7-6,CASSQSRGYNEQFF,TGTGCCAGCAGCCAGTCCCGCGGATACAATGAGCAGTTCTTC
.,TRBJ2-1,.,TRBV4-2,CASSPRTSGGAEQFF,TGTGCCAGCAGCCCGAGGACTAGTGGGGGGGCTGAGCAGTTCTTC
TRBD1,TRBJ2-7,medium-sized,TRBV5-1,CASSLEGQSYEQYF,TGCGCCAGCAGCTTGGAGGGACAGAGCTACGAGCAGTACTTC
.,TRBJ1-4,.,TRBV5-1,CASSSGQINEKLFF,TGCGCCAGCAGCTCCGGACAGATTAATGAAAAACTGTTTTTT
TRBD2,TRBJ2-7,many,TRBV4-2,CASSQDTSYSGGYEQYF,TGTGCCAGCAGCCAAGATACGAGTTACAGCGGGGGTTACGAGCAGTACTTC
TRBD1,TRBJ2-1,.,TRBV10-1,CASQRGRGNEQFF,TGCGCCAGCCAGAGGGGGCGAGGGAATGAGCAGTTCTTC
TRBD1,TRBJ1-2,medium-sized,TRBV20-1,CSATKTGQYGYTF,TGCAGTGCTACAAAGACGGGACAGTATGGCTACACCTTC
.,TRBJ2-2,.,TRBV5-1,CASSLARGRNTGELFF,TGCGCCAGCAGCTTGGCCAGGGGACGAAACACCGGGGAGCTGTTTTTT
TRBD2,TRBJ2-1,few,TRBV6-1,CAISSGSGNEQFF,TGTGCCATATCTAGCGGGAGTGGCAATGAGCAGTTCTTC
.,TRBJ2-7,.,TRBV20-1,CSARDTLSSYEQYF,TGCAGTGCTAGAGACACCTTATCATCCTACGAGCAGTACTTC
TRBD1,TRBJ2-3,medium-sized,TRBV20-1,CSAEERGLSTDTQYF,TGCAGTGCGGAAGAAAGGGGGCTTAGCACAGATACGCAGTATTTT
.,TRBJ1-3,medium-sized,TRBV6-1,CARAFRGHSGNTIYF,TGTGCCAGAGCCTTCCGGGGTCACTCTGGAAACACCATATATTTT
TRBD2,TRBJ2-7,.,TRBV9,CASSGAKRGSYEQYF,TGTGCCAGCAGCGGTGCCAAGCGCGGGAGTTACGAGCAGTACTTC
.,TRBJ2-1,.,TRBV4-2,CASSQEGASEQFF,TGTGCCAGCAGCCAAGAGGGCGCCAGTGAGCAGTTCTTC